This note documents a single T cell receptor (beta chain) sequence. Its antigen is still unknown. The CDR3 totals 14 residues. J was trimmed by 3 bases and V by 4 bases; bases with no gene match: 4. This record comes from a study of cytomegalovirus exposure and HLA in healthy donors. General study findings and limits: TCR beta V- and J-gene trimming was later associated with a missense DCLRE1C variant. Cytomegalovirus-associated TCR beta chains were listed, numbering 150 to 200.

Use of 60 Vbeta and 13 Jbeta primers characterized the PCR. Clones were read by immunoSEQ multiplex PCR, and TCRdb kept only the in-frame ones, dropping some. Of 95,000 to 150,000 clones detected, around three quarters appear once; the ten largest clones hold 2.7%. Material: PBMCs. The TCR sequence derives from a woman in her 40s in good health and CMV-seropositive. V usage is TRBV5-7 and J usage is TRBJ2-1; 7 nucleotides match TRBD1. TRBV5-7 carries the ORF label, with uncertain function. This CDR3 is CASSPWTGYNEQFF. Here the CDR3 DNA reads TGTGCCAGCAGCCCCTGGACAGGCTACAATGAGCAGTTCTTC.